The rows below give T cell receptor beta chains drawn from one sample of a study of human T cells and chemical hapten exposure. TCRdb re-called the RACE reads through MiXCR, storing one row per CDR3 protein. The repertoire holds 75,000 to 100,000 distinct CDR3 sequences, around 12% seen once, with less than 2.5% in the top ten. Sequences were derived from whole blood, sampled in connection with sensitization to the hapten diphenylcyclopropenone (DPC). These receptors were taken from a woman between 40 and 55 years old with alopecia areata. Some clones in this sample may be carry-over from other donors' samples. Both conserved end residues are part of each CDR3. The order of the fields is J gene, clone size, V gene, D gene, CDR3 protein, CDR3 DNA. The D gene is left open where the match is weak. The size field is filled for only some rows; it gives once, few, many or a size class.

j_gene: TRBJ1-2; abundance: .; v_gene: TRBV6-5; d_gene: TRBD1; CDR3aa: CASSPTGDYGYTF; CDR3nt: TGTGCCAGCAGCCCGACAGGGGACTATGGCTACACCTTC
j_gene: TRBJ2-7; abundance: .; v_gene: TRBV5-1; d_gene: .; CDR3aa: CASSLEAVTYEQYF; CDR3nt: TGCGCCAGCAGCTTGGAAGCGGTGACCTACGAGCAGTACTTC
j_gene: TRBJ2-5; abundance: .; v_gene: TRBV7-8; d_gene: .; CDR3aa: CASSLQQGRETQYF; CDR3nt: TGTGCCAGCAGCTTACAGCAGGGTAGAGAGACCCAGTACTTC
j_gene: TRBJ1-5; abundance: many; v_gene: TRBV6-6; d_gene: TRBD1; CDR3aa: CASEQGWSGQPQHF; CDR3nt: TGTGCCAGTGAACAGGGGTGGAGCGGTCAGCCCCAGCATTTT
j_gene: TRBJ1-3; abundance: few; v_gene: TRBV9; d_gene: TRBD1; CDR3aa: CASSVSGTDRSGNTIYF; CDR3nt: TGTGCCAGCAGCGTTTCCGGGACAGACCGCTCTGGAAACACCATATATTTT
j_gene: TRBJ2-7; abundance: .; v_gene: TRBV6-2/TRBV6-3; d_gene: TRBD2; CDR3aa: CASSYPDSGSDEQCF; CDR3nt: TGTGCCAGCAGTTACCCGGATAGCGGGAGTGACGAGCAGTGCTTC
j_gene: TRBJ2-3; abundance: few; v_gene: TRBV7-8; d_gene: .; CDR3aa: CASSPPGGTDTQYF; CDR3nt: TGTGCCAGCAGCCCCCCGGGGGGCACAGATACGCAGTATTTT
j_gene: TRBJ1-5; abundance: few; v_gene: TRBV28; d_gene: .; CDR3aa: CASSFGREQPQHF; CDR3nt: TGTGCCAGCAGTTTTGGGAGAGAGCAGCCCCAGCATTTT
j_gene: TRBJ2-1; abundance: .; v_gene: TRBV29-1; d_gene: .; CDR3aa: CSVASQALGQFF; CDR3nt: TGCAGCGTTGCGTCGCAGGCGCTCGGGCAGTTCTTC
j_gene: TRBJ2-7; abundance: .; v_gene: TRBV6-5; d_gene: TRBD2; CDR3aa: CASSYREGFGVAFYEQYF; CDR3nt: TGTGCCAGCAGTTACCGGGAGGGATTCGGGGTTGCTTTCTACGAGCAGTACTTC
j_gene: TRBJ2-3; abundance: .; v_gene: TRBV11-3; d_gene: TRBD1; CDR3aa: CASSLMTGTTDTQYF; CDR3nt: TGTGCCAGCAGCCTAATGACAGGGACCACAGATACGCAGTATTTT
j_gene: TRBJ2-1; abundance: many; v_gene: TRBV18; d_gene: .; CDR3aa: CASSPPAVPYNEQFF; CDR3nt: TGTGCCAGCTCACCACCTGCGGTTCCCTACAATGAGCAGTTCTTC
j_gene: TRBJ2-2; abundance: .; v_gene: TRBV5-1; d_gene: .; CDR3aa: CASSVKQGTGELFF; CDR3nt: TGCGCCAGCAGCGTAAAGCAGGGGACCGGGGAGCTGTTTTTT
j_gene: TRBJ1-5; abundance: .; v_gene: TRBV7-2; d_gene: .; CDR3aa: CASSPSTAYQPQHF; CDR3nt: TGTGCCAGCAGCCCCTCGACAGCATATCAGCCCCAGCATTTT
j_gene: TRBJ2-3; abundance: .; v_gene: TRBV6-1; d_gene: .; CDR3aa: CASSEGMGTDTQYF; CDR3nt: TGTGCCAGCAGTGAAGGGATGGGCACAGATACGCAGTATTTT
j_gene: TRBJ2-7; abundance: many; v_gene: TRBV7-2; d_gene: TRBD1; CDR3aa: CASSYRDRGRLTSYEQYF; CDR3nt: TGTGCCAGCAGCTACCGGGACAGGGGACGATTGACCTCCTACGAGCAGTACTTC
j_gene: TRBJ1-4; abundance: .; v_gene: TRBV28; d_gene: TRBD1; CDR3aa: CASSLGQGGRKLFF; CDR3nt: TGTGCCAGCAGTTTGGGACAGGGAGGACGAAAACTGTTTTTT
j_gene: TRBJ2-1; abundance: many; v_gene: TRBV7-9; d_gene: .; CDR3aa: CASRQPSYNEQFF; CDR3nt: TGTGCCAGCAGACAGCCCTCCTACAATGAGCAGTTCTTC
j_gene: TRBJ2-1; abundance: .; v_gene: TRBV11-2; d_gene: .; CDR3aa: CASSHRTAGTIPYNEQFF; CDR3nt: TGTGCCAGCAGCCACCGGACAGCCGGGACTATTCCTTACAATGAGCAGTTCTTC
j_gene: TRBJ2-7; abundance: .; v_gene: TRBV6-5; d_gene: .; CDR3aa: CASRQVPAEQYF; CDR3nt: TGTGCCAGCAGACAGGTCCCCGCCGAGCAGTACTTC
j_gene: TRBJ2-2; abundance: few; v_gene: TRBV12-3/TRBV12-4; d_gene: .; CDR3aa: CASSYRVAGELFF; CDR3nt: TGTGCCAGCAGTTACAGGGTCGCCGGGGAGCTGTTTTTT
j_gene: TRBJ1-6; abundance: few; v_gene: TRBV7-3; d_gene: TRBD1; CDR3aa: CASSLPDRPSPLHF; CDR3nt: TGTGCCAGCAGCTTACCGGACAGGCCTTCACCCCTCCACTTT
j_gene: TRBJ1-2; abundance: many; v_gene: TRBV11-2; d_gene: .; CDR3aa: CASSSGDSLYGYTF; CDR3nt: TGTGCCAGCAGCTCCGGTGACAGTTTATATGGCTACACCTTC
j_gene: TRBJ2-7; abundance: .; v_gene: TRBV11-2; d_gene: TRBD1; CDR3aa: CASSFLVGQGDEQYF; CDR3nt: TGTGCCAGCAGCTTTCTCGTAGGACAGGGAGACGAGCAGTACTTC
j_gene: TRBJ2-7; abundance: .; v_gene: TRBV19; d_gene: .; CDR3aa: CASLPNSGSADEQYF; CDR3nt: TGTGCCAGTTTACCCAACAGCGGGTCGGCGGACGAGCAGTACTTC
j_gene: TRBJ2-7; abundance: .; v_gene: TRBV4-2; d_gene: .; CDR3aa: CASSQRRSSYEQYF; CDR3nt: TGTGCCAGCAGCCAACGGAGGAGCTCCTACGAGCAGTACTTC
j_gene: TRBJ1-2; abundance: few; v_gene: TRBV29-1; d_gene: .; CDR3aa: CSAGREDGYTF; CDR3nt: TGCAGCGCAGGCAGGGAGGATGGCTACACCTTC
j_gene: TRBJ2-3; abundance: .; v_gene: TRBV25-1; d_gene: .; CDR3aa: CASSPRDTTDTQYF; CDR3nt: TGTGCCAGCAGTCCGCGGGACACCACAGATACGCAGTATTTT
j_gene: TRBJ2-5; abundance: few; v_gene: TRBV24-1; d_gene: .; CDR3aa: CATASAAGEVETQYF; CDR3nt: TGTGCCACCGCAAGTGCGGCAGGGGAGGTCGAGACCCAGTACTTC
j_gene: TRBJ2-1; abundance: .; v_gene: TRBV28; d_gene: .; CDR3aa: CASSRLRDYNEQFF; CDR3nt: TGTGCCAGCAGTCGACTCCGGGACTACAATGAGCAGTTCTTC
j_gene: TRBJ2-3; abundance: .; v_gene: TRBV24-1; d_gene: .; CDR3aa: CATSSVTDTQYF; CDR3nt: TGTGCCACCAGTTCGGTCACAGATACGCAGTATTTT
j_gene: TRBJ1-6; abundance: few; v_gene: TRBV27; d_gene: .; CDR3aa: CASSPRTTHDSPLHF; CDR3nt: TGTGCCAGCAGTCCTAGGACAACCCATGATTCACCCCTCCACTTT
j_gene: TRBJ2-7; abundance: few; v_gene: TRBV3-1; d_gene: TRBD2; CDR3aa: CASSSTSGYEQYF; CDR3nt: TGTGCCAGCAGCTCGACTAGCGGATACGAGCAGTACTTC
j_gene: TRBJ2-7; abundance: .; v_gene: TRBV7-2; d_gene: .; CDR3aa: CASSLAGGPNSYEQYF; CDR3nt: TGTGCCAGCAGCTTAGCTGGGGGGCCCAACTCTTACGAGCAGTACTTC
j_gene: TRBJ2-7; abundance: few; v_gene: TRBV18; d_gene: TRBD2; CDR3aa: CASSPGLAVTYEQYF; CDR3nt: TGTGCCAGCTCGCCGGGACTAGCGGTCACCTACGAGCAGTACTTC
j_gene: TRBJ2-2; abundance: .; v_gene: TRBV9; d_gene: .; CDR3aa: CASSVANRPGELFF; CDR3nt: TGTGCCAGCAGCGTAGCCAATCGGCCCGGGGAGCTGTTTTTT
j_gene: TRBJ2-1; abundance: few; v_gene: TRBV2; d_gene: .; CDR3aa: CASSPLAETYNEQFF; CDR3nt: TGTGCCAGCAGCCCCTTAGCGGAAACCTACAATGAGCAGTTCTTC
j_gene: TRBJ2-7; abundance: .; v_gene: TRBV6-2/TRBV6-3; d_gene: TRBD1; CDR3aa: CASSRRQGIEQYF; CDR3nt: TGTGCCAGCAGTAGACGACAGGGCATCGAGCAGTACTTC
j_gene: TRBJ2-7; abundance: few; v_gene: TRBV19; d_gene: TRBD2; CDR3aa: CASSAAPGLAGAEQYF; CDR3nt: TGTGCCAGTAGCGCTGCACCGGGACTAGCGGGAGCCGAGCAGTACTTC
j_gene: TRBJ2-7; abundance: .; v_gene: TRBV28; d_gene: .; CDR3aa: CASSLSGPYEQYF; CDR3nt: TGTGCCAGCAGTTTATCGGGGCCCTACGAGCAGTACTTC
j_gene: TRBJ1-1; abundance: many; v_gene: TRBV11-1; d_gene: TRBD1; CDR3aa: CASSFGPATGGTEAFF; CDR3nt: TGTGCCAGCAGCTTCGGACCGGCGACAGGGGGAACTGAAGCTTTCTTT
j_gene: TRBJ2-2; abundance: .; v_gene: TRBV29-1; d_gene: TRBD1; CDR3aa: CSVMGQLTGELFF; CDR3nt: TGCAGCGTGATGGGACAGCTCACCGGGGAGCTGTTTTTT
j_gene: TRBJ1-2; abundance: .; v_gene: TRBV6-2/TRBV6-3; d_gene: .; CDR3aa: CASSYGSMNYGYTF; CDR3nt: TGTGCCAGCAGTTACGGGTCGATGAACTATGGCTACACCTTC
j_gene: TRBJ2-4; abundance: .; v_gene: TRBV7-2; d_gene: TRBD2; CDR3aa: CASSLKGGRLARYDENIQYF; CDR3nt: TGTGCCAGCAGCTTAAAGGGGGGTAGACTAGCGCGATACGACGAAAACATTCAGTACTTC
j_gene: TRBJ1-5; abundance: few; v_gene: TRBV4-1; d_gene: .; CDR3aa: CASSRNTDGWNQPQHF; CDR3nt: TGCGCCAGCAGCCGCAATACGGACGGATGGAATCAGCCCCAGCATTTT
j_gene: TRBJ2-2; abundance: few; v_gene: TRBV29-1; d_gene: TRBD2; CDR3aa: CSVESGKGTGELFF; CDR3nt: TGCAGCGTTGAAAGCGGGAAGGGCACCGGGGAGCTGTTTTTT